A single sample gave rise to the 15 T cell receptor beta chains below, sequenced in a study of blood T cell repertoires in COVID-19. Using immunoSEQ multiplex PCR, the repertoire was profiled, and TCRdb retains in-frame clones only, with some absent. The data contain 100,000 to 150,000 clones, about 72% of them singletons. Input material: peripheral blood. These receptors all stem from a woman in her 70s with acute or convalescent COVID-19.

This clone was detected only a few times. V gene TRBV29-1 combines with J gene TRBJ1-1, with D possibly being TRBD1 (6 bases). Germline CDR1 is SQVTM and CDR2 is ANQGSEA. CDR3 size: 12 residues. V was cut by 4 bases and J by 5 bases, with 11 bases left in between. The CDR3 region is CSVALGGTEAFF. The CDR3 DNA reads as TGCAGCGTTGCGCTAGGGGGAACTGAAGCTTTCTTT.

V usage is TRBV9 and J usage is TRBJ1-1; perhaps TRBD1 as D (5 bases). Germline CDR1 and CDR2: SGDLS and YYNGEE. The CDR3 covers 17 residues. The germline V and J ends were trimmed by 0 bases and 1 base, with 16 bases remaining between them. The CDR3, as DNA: TGTGCCAGCAGCGTAGATGGAGGGGAGGTTTGGAACACTGAAGCTTTCTTT. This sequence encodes CASSVDGGEVWNTEAFF.

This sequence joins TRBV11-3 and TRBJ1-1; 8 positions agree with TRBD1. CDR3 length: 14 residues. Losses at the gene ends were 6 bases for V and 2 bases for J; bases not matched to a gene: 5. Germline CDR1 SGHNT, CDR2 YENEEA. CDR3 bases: TGTGCCAGCAGTCCCGGACAGGGTAACACTGAAGCTTTCTTT. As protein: CASSPGQGNTEAFF.

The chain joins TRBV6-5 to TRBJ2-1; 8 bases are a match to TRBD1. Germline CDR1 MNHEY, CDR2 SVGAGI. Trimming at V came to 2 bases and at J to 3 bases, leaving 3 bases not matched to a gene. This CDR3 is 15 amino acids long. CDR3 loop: CASSYPTGVYNEQFF. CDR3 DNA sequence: TGTGCCAGCAGTTACCCGACAGGGGTCTACAATGAGCAGTTCTTC.

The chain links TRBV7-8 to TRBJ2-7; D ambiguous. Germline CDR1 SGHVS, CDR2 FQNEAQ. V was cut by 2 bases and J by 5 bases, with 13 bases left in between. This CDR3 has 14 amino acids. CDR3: CASSLSVVMDEQYF. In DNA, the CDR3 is TGTGCCAGCAGCTTATCAGTGGTAATGGACGAGCAGTACTTC.

The CDR3 DNA reads TGTGCCAGCAGCGTAGCGGAGAACTCTGGAAACACCATATATTTT. This gives the protein CASSVAENSGNTIYF. The V call is TRBV9, the J call TRBJ1-3; the D is unclear. There are 15 residues in the CDR3. CDR1 is SGDLS, CDR2 YYNGEE, per germline. The V end lost 0 bases, the J end lost 0 bases, and 7 bases lay between the germline ends.

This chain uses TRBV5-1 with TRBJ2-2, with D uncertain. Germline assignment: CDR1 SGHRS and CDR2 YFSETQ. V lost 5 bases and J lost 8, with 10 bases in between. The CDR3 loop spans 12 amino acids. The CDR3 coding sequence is TGCGCCAGCAGTCGACTGGCAGGGGAGCTGTTTTTT. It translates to CASSRLAGELFF. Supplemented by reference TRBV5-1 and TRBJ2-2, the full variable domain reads KAGVTQTPRYLIKTRGQQVTLSCSPISGHRSVSWYQQTPGQGLQFLFEYFSETQRNKGNFPGRFSGRQFSNSRSEMNVSTLELGDSALYLCASSRLAGELFFGEGSRLTVL.

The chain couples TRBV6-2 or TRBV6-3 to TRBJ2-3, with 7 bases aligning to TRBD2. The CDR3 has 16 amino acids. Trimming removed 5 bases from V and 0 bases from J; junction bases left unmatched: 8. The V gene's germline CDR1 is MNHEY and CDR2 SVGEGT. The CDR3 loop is CASSTGGDHSTDTQYF. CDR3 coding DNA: TGTGCCAGCAGTACGGGAGGCGATCATAGCACAGATACGCAGTATTTT.

CDR3 bases: TGTGCCAGCAGAGGGACAGGGGCCGTCCAAGAGACCCAGTACTTC. Its protein is CASRGTGAVQETQYF. V usage is TRBV2 and J usage is TRBJ2-5; 10 bases line up with TRBD1. Germline V CDR1 and CDR2: SNHLY, FYNNEI. The V gene end was trimmed by 6 bases and the J gene end by 1 base; junction bases not matched to a gene: 5. This CDR3 region has 15 residues.

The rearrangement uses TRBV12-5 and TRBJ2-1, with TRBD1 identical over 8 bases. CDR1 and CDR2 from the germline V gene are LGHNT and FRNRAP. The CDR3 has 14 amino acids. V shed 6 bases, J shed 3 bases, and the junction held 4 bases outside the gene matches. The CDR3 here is CASGTDRDYNEQFF. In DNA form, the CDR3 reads TGTGCTAGTGGGACGGACAGGGACTACAATGAGCAGTTCTTC.

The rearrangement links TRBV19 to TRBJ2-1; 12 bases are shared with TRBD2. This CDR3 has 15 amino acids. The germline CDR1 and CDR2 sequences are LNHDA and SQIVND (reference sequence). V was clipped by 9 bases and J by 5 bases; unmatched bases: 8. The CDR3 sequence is CASAPSGGAHNEQFF. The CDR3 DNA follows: TGTGCCAGCGCTCCTAGCGGGGGGGCCCACAATGAGCAGTTCTTC.

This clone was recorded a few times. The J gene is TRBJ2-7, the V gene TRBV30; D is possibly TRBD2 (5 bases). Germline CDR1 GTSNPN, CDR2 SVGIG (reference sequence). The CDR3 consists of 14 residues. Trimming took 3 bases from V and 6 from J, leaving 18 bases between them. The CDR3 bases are TGTGCCTGGAGGCGCCTCCCCGAGGGCTCCGAGCAGTACTTC. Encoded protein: CAWRRLPEGSEQYF. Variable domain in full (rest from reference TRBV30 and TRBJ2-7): SQTIHQWPATLVQPVGSPLSLECTVEGTSNPNLYWYRQAAGRGLQLLFYSVGIGQISSEVPQNLSASRPQDRQFILSSKKLLLSDSGFYLCAWRRLPEGSEQYFGPGTRLTVT.

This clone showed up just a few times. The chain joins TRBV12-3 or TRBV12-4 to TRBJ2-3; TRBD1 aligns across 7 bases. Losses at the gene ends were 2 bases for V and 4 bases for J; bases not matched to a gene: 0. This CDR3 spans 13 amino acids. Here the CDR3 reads CASSLQGADTQYF. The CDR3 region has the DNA TGTGCCAGCAGTTTACAGGGGGCAGATACGCAGTATTTT.

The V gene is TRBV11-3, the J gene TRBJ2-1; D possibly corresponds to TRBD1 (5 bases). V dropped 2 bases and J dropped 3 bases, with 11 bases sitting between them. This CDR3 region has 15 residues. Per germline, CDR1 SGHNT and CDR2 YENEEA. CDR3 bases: TGTGCCAGCAGCTTATCAGGGTCCCACTACAATGAGCAGTTCTTC. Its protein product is CASSLSGSHYNEQFF.

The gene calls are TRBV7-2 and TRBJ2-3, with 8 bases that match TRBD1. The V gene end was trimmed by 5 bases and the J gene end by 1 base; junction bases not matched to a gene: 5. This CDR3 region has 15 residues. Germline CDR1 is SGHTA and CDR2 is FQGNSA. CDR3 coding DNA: TGTGCCAGCAGCGTAGACAGGGGTGGCACAGATACGCAGTATTTT. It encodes CASSVDRGGTDTQYF.